Presented here are 17 T cell receptor beta chains from one specimen sequenced in a study of blood T cell repertoires in COVID-19. Method: immunoSEQ multiplex PCR; TCRdb's copy keeps in-frame clones and lacks some. The data show approximately 91,000 clones, about 80% seen once. Sequencing was done on a sample of peripheral blood. The receptors here all came from a human donor in a cohort sampled during active COVID-19.

This chain uses TRBV2 with TRBJ1-1; no clear D. CDR3 length equals 14 residues. Between the trimmed V and J ends, which lost 3 bases and 3 bases, there was a span of 11 bases. Germline assignment: CDR1 SNHLY and CDR2 FYNNEI. The CDR3 here is CASSEWEDDTEAFF. The CDR3, as DNA: TGTGCCAGCAGTGAGTGGGAGGACGACACTGAAGCTTTCTTT.

This rearrangement joins TRBV5-1 to TRBJ2-5; D is possibly TRBD1 (6 bases). The CDR3 spans 14 residues. V was clipped by 1 base and J by 6 bases, with 13 bases between them. CDR1 SGHRS and CDR2 YFSETQ come from the germline V gene. The CDR3 sequence is CASSLLTGTQTQYF. For the CDR3, the DNA is TGCGCCAGCAGCTTGTTAACCGGGACACAGACCCAGTACTTC.

V usage is TRBV20-1 and J usage is TRBJ2-1, with 13 bases that match TRBD2. This CDR3 has 15 residues. Germline CDR1 reads DFQATT; CDR2 reads SNEGSKA (reference sequence). V shed 3 bases, J shed 8 bases, and the junction held 7 bases outside the gene matches. CDR3 sequence reads: CSASSGLAGLDEQFF. As DNA, the CDR3 is TGCAGTGCTAGTTCGGGACTAGCGGGACTGGATGAGCAGTTCTTC.

This clone appeared a few times. The rearrangement links TRBV5-1 to TRBJ1-2; TRBD1 agrees at 8 bases. Germline CDR1 reads SGHRS; CDR2 reads YFSETQ. V shed 7 bases and J 6 bases; nucleotides not matched to a gene: 14. The CDR3 contains 15 residues. CDR3 in amino acids: CASRLGAGTGDGYTF. CDR3 nucleotides: TGCGCCAGCCGTCTGGGTGCGGGGACAGGTGATGGCTACACCTTC. Combining the CDR3 with reference TRBV5-1 and TRBJ1-2 gives the whole variable domain KAGVTQTPRYLIKTRGQQVTLSCSPISGHRSVSWYQQTPGQGLQFLFEYFSETQRNKGNFPGRFSGRQFSNSRSEMNVSTLELGDSALYLCASRLGAGTGDGYTFGSGTRLTVV.

The rearrangement links TRBV9 to TRBJ2-5; 9 bases align to TRBD1. The CDR3 has 14 amino acids. The V gene's germline CDR1 is SGDLS and CDR2 YYNGEE. V shed 4 bases, J shed 3 bases, and the junction held 4 bases outside the gene matches. Here the CDR3 DNA reads TGTGCCAGCAGCCCGTGGACAGGGGAAGAGACCCAGTACTTC. Amino acid sequence: CASSPWTGEETQYF.

Only a few counts were recorded for this clone. V usage is TRBV6-1 and J usage is TRBJ2-3; D might be TRBD1 (6 bases). The CDR3 length is 15 residues. CDR1 and CDR2 from the germline V gene are MNHNS and SASEGT. Trimming shortened V by 0 bases and J by 3 bases, and 10 bases separated the two germline ends. The CDR3 sequence is CASSEAHRVTDTQYF. The CDR3, as DNA: TGTGCCAGCAGTGAAGCGCACAGGGTTACAGATACGCAGTATTTT.

V is TRBV4-2 and J is TRBJ2-7; D perhaps matches TRBD1 (6 bases). The CDR3 runs 15 residues. The germline V and J ends were trimmed by 4 bases and 5 bases, with 18 bases remaining between them. Germline lookup yields CDR1 LGHNA and CDR2 YNFKEQ. The CDR3 sequence is CASSRTGQGRDEQYF. The CDR3 DNA reads as TGTGCCAGCAGCCGAACGGGGCAGGGGCGCGACGAGCAGTACTTC.

This clone was seen only once. The chain combines TRBV10-3 with TRBJ1-1; a possible D gene is TRBD1 (5 bases). The germline V gene has CDR1 ENHRY and CDR2 SYGVKD. The CDR3 spans 15 residues. Between the trimmed V and J ends, which lost 10 bases and 0 bases, there was a span of 18 bases. CDR3 amino acids: CATASGGNMNTEAFF. In DNA form, the CDR3 reads TGTGCCACCGCTAGTGGGGGGAACATGAACACTGAAGCTTTCTTT.

The chain has TRBV25-1 and TRBJ2-2; unclear D gene. Trimming took off 11 bases at V and 6 bases at J, with 22 bases between the two ends. CDR1 is MGHDK, CDR2 SYGVNS, per germline. This CDR3 is 15 amino acids long. CDR3 amino acids: CAAKSSHRGPGELFF. CDR3 bases: TGTGCCGCCAAGTCCAGCCACCGAGGTCCCGGGGAGCTGTTTTTT.

V and J are TRBV9 and TRBJ2-7, with D perhaps matching TRBD1 (6 bases). Per the germline V gene, CDR1 is SGDLS and CDR2 is YYNGEE. V lost 3 bases to trimming and J lost 4 bases, with 8 bases between them. The CDR3 length is 12 residues. The CDR3 region has the DNA TGTGCCAGCAGCGGTACAGGGTACGAGCAGTACTTC. It encodes CASSGTGYEQYF. Full variable domain (outside the CDR3, taken from reference TRBV9 and TRBJ2-7): DSGVTQTPKHLITATGQRVTLRCSPRSGDLSVYWYQQSLDQGLQFLIQYYNGEERAKGNILERFSAQQFPDLHSELNLSSLELGDSALYFCASSGTGYEQYFGPGTRLTVT.

In its sample, this clone was seen a few times. The J gene is TRBJ2-7, the V gene TRBV2, with 8 bases fitting TRBD1. The CDR3 is 13 residues long. J was trimmed by 5 bases and V by 5 bases; bases with no gene match: 5. CDR1 and CDR2 (germline): SNHLY, FYNNEI. DNA for the CDR3: TGTGCCAGCAGTCTACAGGGGGAGGACGAGCAGTACTTC. This codes for CASSLQGEDEQYF.

The rearrangement joins TRBV28 to TRBJ1-5; D call uncertain. CDR3 length equals 12 residues. V dropped 6 bases and J dropped 5 bases, with 8 bases sitting between them. From germline, CDR1 is MDHEN and CDR2 SYDVKM. The CDR3 here is CASSRGDQPQHF. The CDR3 DNA is TGTGCCAGCAGCCGGGGAGATCAGCCCCAGCATTTT.

The chain combines TRBV7-8 with TRBJ1-2; TRBD1 agrees at 7 bases. J was trimmed by 8 bases and V by 2 bases; bases with no gene match: 14. The germline V gene has CDR1 SGHVS and CDR2 FQNEAQ. This CDR3 has 16 residues. In DNA, the CDR3 is TGTGCCAGCAGCTTAAGACAGGGAGATCGCCTTAGGGGCTACACCTTC. Its translation is CASSLRQGDRLRGYTF.

The rearrangement joins TRBV27 to TRBJ2-5, with 9 bases matching TRBD1. The CDR3 consists of 16 residues. The ends lost 5 bases at V and 2 bases at J; junction bases unmatched: 9. Germline V gene lookup returns CDR1 MNHEY and CDR2 SMNVEV (reference sequence). CDR3 sequence reads: CASSPSWDRAQETQYF. CDR3 coding DNA: TGTGCCAGCAGTCCTTCGTGGGACAGGGCTCAAGAGACCCAGTACTTC.

This rearrangement joins TRBV4-1 to TRBJ2-5; TRBD1 is a possible D gene (6 bases). The ends were cut back, 4 bases at V and 3 bases at J, with 9 bases in the middle. CDR1 MGHRA and CDR2 YSYEKL come from the germline V gene. The CDR3 loop spans 13 amino acids. The CDR3 loop reads CASSPRTEETQYF. The CDR3 DNA follows: TGCGCCAGCAGCCCCCGGACAGAAGAGACCCAGTACTTC.

The table lists this clone with a few counts. V gene TRBV5-1 combines with J gene TRBJ2-7; D may be TRBD1 (6 bases). Trimming removed 5 bases from V and 2 bases from J, with 11 bases in between. Germline-derived CDR1 and CDR2 are SGHRS and YFSETQ. The CDR3 totals 13 residues. The CDR3 here is CASRLPGAYEQYF. The CDR3 coding sequence is TGCGCCAGCAGACTACCAGGGGCCTACGAGCAGTACTTC.

In DNA form, the CDR3 reads TGTGCCAGCAGCCTCCCCCCACAGGGACCCGAGCAGTACTTC. Protein product: CASSLPPQGPEQYF. The chain uses TRBV5-8 and TRBJ2-7, with TRBD1 as a possible D gene (6 bases). The V end lost 4 bases, the J end lost 6 bases, and 17 bases lay between the germline ends. The germline V gene encodes CDR1 SGHTS and CDR2 YDEGEE. This CDR3 region has 14 residues.